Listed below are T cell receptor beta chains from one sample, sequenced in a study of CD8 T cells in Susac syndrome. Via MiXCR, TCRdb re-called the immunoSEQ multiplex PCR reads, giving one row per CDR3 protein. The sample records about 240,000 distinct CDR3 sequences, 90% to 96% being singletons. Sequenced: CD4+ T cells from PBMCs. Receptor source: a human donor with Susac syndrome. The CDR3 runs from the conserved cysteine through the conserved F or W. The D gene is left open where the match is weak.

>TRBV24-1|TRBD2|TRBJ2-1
CATSDPGTSGNNEQFF
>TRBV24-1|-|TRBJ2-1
CATSDPTRPAYNEQFF
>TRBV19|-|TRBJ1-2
CASSQAILEGYTF
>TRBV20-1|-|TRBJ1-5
CSANQRENQPQHF
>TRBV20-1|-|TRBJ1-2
CSVGSVRGNYGYTF
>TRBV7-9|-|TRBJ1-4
CASSHEEKLFF
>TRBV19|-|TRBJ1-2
CASSIRPALDGYTF
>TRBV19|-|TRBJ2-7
CAGQGPSYEQYF
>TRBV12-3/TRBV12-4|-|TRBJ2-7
CASSLGMIGEQYF
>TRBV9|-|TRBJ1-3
CASSAGSSSDTIYF
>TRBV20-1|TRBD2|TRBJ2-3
CSASRGLALTDTQYF
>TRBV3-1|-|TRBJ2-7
CASSQRSEHYEQYF
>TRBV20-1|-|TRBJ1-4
CSAPTSDEKLFF
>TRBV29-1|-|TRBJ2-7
CSAQEGDYEQYF
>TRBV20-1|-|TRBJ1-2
CSAPTVNYGYTF
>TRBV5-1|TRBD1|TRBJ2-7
CASRSATPTGNEQYF
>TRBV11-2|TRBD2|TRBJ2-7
CASSTGTSGRRF
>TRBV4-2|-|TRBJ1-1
CASSHNEKSVF
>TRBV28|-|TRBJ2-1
CASENPGQAYNEQFF
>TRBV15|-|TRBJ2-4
CATSRVTNNLGNIQYF
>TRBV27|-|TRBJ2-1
CASSLRYKVVQFF
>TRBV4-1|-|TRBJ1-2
CASSQKGRKVVGYTF
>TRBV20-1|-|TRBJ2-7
CSALPSRSSYEQYF
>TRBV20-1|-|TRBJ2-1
CSAIGNEQFF
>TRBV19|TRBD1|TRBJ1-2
CASSLPGQGYGYTF
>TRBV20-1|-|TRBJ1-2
CSAIREANYGYTF
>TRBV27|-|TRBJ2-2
CASRTSPGTGELFF
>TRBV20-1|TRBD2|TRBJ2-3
CSARTSETDTQYF
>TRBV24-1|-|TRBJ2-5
CATSDLKGETQYF